This T cell receptor (beta chain) was sequenced in a study of T cells in localized non-small cell lung cancer. Points from the study as a whole: Researchers found a median approximately 60 of the top 100 tumor clones in adjacent lung. Blood T cell density predicted longer survival; adjacent-lung clonality, shorter.

This clone was seen a handful of times. Antigen: not known. This CDR3 has 15 amino acids. Germline CDR1 SGHTA, CDR2 FQGTGA. After removal of 5 bases from V and 3 bases from J, the junction contained 6 bases not matched to a gene. Method: immunoSEQ multiplex PCR; TCRdb's copy keeps in-frame clones and lacks some. The sample has 19,000 or so clones, roughly 88% seen once. Specimen: peripheral blood mononuclear cells, collected before any cancer treatment. The sequence was collected from a male donor aged 60 or over with stage II lung adenocarcinoma. V usage is TRBV7-3 and J usage is TRBJ2-2; 7 bases fit TRBD1. The DNA of the CDR3 is TGTGCCAGCAGCCACGACAGGGACGACACCGGGGAGCTGTTTTTT. This translates into CASSHDRDDTGELFF.